The 29 T cell receptor beta chains below were found in one sample sequenced in a study of shared clonotypes between healthy human individuals. The method was immunoSEQ multiplex PCR; TCRdb's version includes in-frame clones alone and lacks a portion of them. There are about 1 million clones in the sample; more than 65% occur only once, and about 1.5% lies in the top ten. The sample taken for sequencing was memory CD4+ T cells sorted from blood. Stated subset: CD45RA-negative fraction. These receptors were obtained from a man aged 18 to 30 in good health.

This clone came up once. The chain uses TRBV19 and TRBJ1-5; 8 bases line up with TRBD1. The germline gives CDR1 LNHDA, CDR2 SQIVND (reference sequence). V dropped 9 bases and J dropped 2; count of bases not matched to a gene: 6. The CDR3 covers 14 residues. CDR3 nucleotide sequence: TGTGCCAGCGGGCCGGGACAGGGCAATCAGCCCCAGCATTTT. This translates into CASGPGQGNQPQHF.

The chain joins TRBV6-1 to TRBJ1-1; maybe TRBD1 (6 bases). The CDR3 spans 14 residues. Trimming shortened V by 5 bases and J by 1 base, and 11 bases separated the two germline ends. Germline CDR1 reads MNHNS; CDR2 reads SASEGT. The CDR3 bases are TGTGCCAGCAGTTTCCTACAGGGGAACACTGAAGCTTTCTTT. Amino acids: CASSFLQGNTEAFF.

The rearrangement joins TRBV7-8 to TRBJ1-2; 7 bases are a match to TRBD1. After removal of 7 bases from V and 6 bases from J, the junction contained 8 bases not matched to a gene. This CDR3 has 13 amino acids. Germline V CDR1 and CDR2: SGHVS, FQNEAQ. The CDR3 reads CASTDRPPDGYTF. The CDR3 DNA sequence: TGTGCCAGCACGGACAGGCCCCCCGATGGCTACACCTTC.

Concerning this clone itself: A junction boundary mismatches the germline segment, possibly from a read error. This rearrangement joins TRBV7-7 to TRBJ2-5; 9 nucleotides line up with TRBD1. Germline lookup yields CDR1 SSHAT and CDR2 FNYEAQ (reference sequence). This CDR3 comprises 15 residues. This chain's CDR3 is CASSPGTGWQETQYF. The CDR3 nucleotides are TGTGCTAGCAGCCCCGGGACAGGGTGGCAAGAGACCCAGTACTTC.

A remark on this clone: The identical CDR3 is also encoded by other nucleotide sequences in the sample. The V gene is TRBV7-9, the J gene TRBJ2-7, with D hard to call. V dropped 1 base and J dropped 2 bases, with 3 bases sitting between them. The CDR3 extends over 12 amino acids. Germline V gives CDR1 SEHNR, CDR2 FQNEAQ (reference sequence). CDR3 DNA sequence: TGTGCCAGCAGCTTAGAGACCTACGAGCAGTACTTC. This sequence encodes CASSLETYEQYF. Drawing the rest from reference TRBV7-9 and TRBJ2-7, the complete variable domain is DTGVSQNPRHKITKRGQNVTFRCDPISEHNRLYWYRQTLGQGPEFLTYFQNEAQLEKSRLLSDRFSAERPKGSFSTLEIQRTEQGDSAMYLCASSLETYEQYFGPGTRLTVT.

This clone was observed once. This rearrangement joins TRBV7-2 to TRBJ2-3; D unresolved. The CDR3 has 13 amino acids. The germline V gene has CDR1 SGHTA and CDR2 FQGNSA. V dropped 4 bases and J dropped 6 bases, with 11 bases sitting between them. The CDR3 reads CASSSRSEDTQYF. CDR3 sequence (DNA): TGTGCCAGCAGCTCCAGATCGGAGGATACGCAGTATTTT.

The J gene is TRBJ2-3, the V gene TRBV7-2; 7 bases agree with TRBD2. Losses at the gene ends were 8 bases for V and 1 base for J; bases not matched to a gene: 9. Germline V gene lookup returns CDR1 SGHTA and CDR2 FQGNSA. The CDR3 totals 15 residues. The CDR3 sequence: CASGGLVIGTDTQYF. CDR3 nucleotide sequence: TGTGCCAGCGGAGGACTAGTAATCGGCACAGATACGCAGTATTTT.

This chain connects TRBV5-1 to TRBJ2-7; 11 bases align to TRBD2. Trimming at V came to 4 bases and at J to 0 bases, leaving 6 bases not matched to a gene. Per germline, CDR1 SGHRS and CDR2 YFSETQ. This CDR3 has 16 amino acids. The CDR3 coding sequence is TGCGCCAGCAGCCAAGGACTAGCGGGCAGCTCCTACGAGCAGTACTTC. Its translation is CASSQGLAGSSYEQYF.

V and J are TRBV13 and TRBJ1-6; 7 nucleotides agree with TRBD1. The germline V gene has CDR1 PRHDT and CDR2 FYEKMQ (reference sequence). Trimming cost V 5 bases and J 2 bases; bases outside gene matches: 6. The CDR3 totals 16 residues. DNA for the CDR3: TGTGCCAGCAGCGCAGACAGGGACCCCTATAATTCACCCCTCCACTTT. The encoded protein is CASSADRDPYNSPLHF.

In its sample, this clone was seen once. This sequence joins TRBV11-3 and TRBJ2-2, with D uncertain. The CDR3 runs 16 residues. Between the trimmed V and J ends, which lost 0 bases and 4 bases, there was a span of 12 bases. CDR1 and CDR2 from the germline V gene are SGHNT and YENEEA. This CDR3 reads CASSLDHQQPTGELFF. In nucleotides, the CDR3 is TGTGCCAGCAGCTTAGATCATCAACAGCCCACCGGGGAGCTGTTTTTT.

V gene TRBV29-1 combines with J gene TRBJ2-7; the match to TRBD1 covers 12 bases. This CDR3 has 15 residues. Trimming at V came to 6 bases and at J to 7 bases, leaving 13 bases not matched to a gene. Germline lookup yields CDR1 SQVTM and CDR2 ANQGSEA. CDR3 sequence: CSVEPTGTGGREQYF. The CDR3 DNA follows: TGCAGCGTAGAACCCACCGGGACAGGGGGCCGGGAGCAGTACTTC.

The chain carries TRBV5-1 and TRBJ2-1; TRBD2 matches 8 bases. The ends lost 3 bases at V and 6 bases at J; junction bases unmatched: 5. The CDR3 is 14 residues long. Per germline, CDR1 SGHRS and CDR2 YFSETQ. CDR3 DNA: TGCGCCAGCAGCTGGACGGGGACTAGCAATGAGCAGTTCTTC. This encodes CASSWTGTSNEQFF.

The rearrangement links TRBV29-1 to TRBJ2-4; 11 nucleotides match TRBD2. V dropped 7 bases and J dropped 3; count of bases not matched to a gene: 8. There are 15 residues in the CDR3. CDR1 SQVTM and CDR2 ANQGSEA come from the germline V gene. CDR3 DNA sequence: TGCAGCGCCTTAGCGGGAGGGTTGGGCAAAAACATTCAGTACTTC. This sequence encodes CSALAGGLGKNIQYF.

V and J are TRBV19 and TRBJ1-1; 11 bases fit TRBD1. Per the germline V gene, CDR1 is LNHDA and CDR2 is SQIVND (reference sequence). The CDR3 runs 15 residues. Losses at the gene ends were 8 bases for V and 4 bases for J; bases not matched to a gene: 9. CDR3 in amino acids: CASLTRTGGFTEAFF. CDR3 nucleotides: TGTGCCAGTCTTACCCGGACAGGGGGCTTCACTGAAGCTTTCTTT.

V usage is TRBV5-1 and J usage is TRBJ2-2, with D hard to call. Germline loops: CDR1 SGHRS, CDR2 YFSETQ. V lost 6 bases and J lost 3, with 6 bases in between. The CDR3 loop spans 12 amino acids. CDR3 DNA: TGCGCCAGCATTGAGGACACCGGGGAGCTGTTTTTT. Translation gives CASIEDTGELFF.

With respect to this clone: One base away lies a much larger clone, so this may be a sequencing read error. The sample carries other DNA sequences with the same CDR3. The J gene is TRBJ2-7, the V gene TRBV7-8; D tentatively reads TRBD1 or TRBD2 (6 bases each). This CDR3 contains 13 residues. Germline assignment: CDR1 SGHVS and CDR2 FQNEAQ. The V and J ends lost 1 base and 4 bases respectively, with 8 bases between them. CDR3 DNA: TGTGCCAGCAGCTTAGGAGGGGGGTACGAGCAGTACTTC. It encodes CASSLGGGYEQYF.

V gene TRBV4-1 combines with J gene TRBJ2-7, with TRBD1 as a possible D gene (5 bases). Germline V gene data show CDR1 as MGHRA and CDR2 as YSYEKL. The CDR3 covers 16 residues. Trimming took 1 base from V and 0 from J, leaving 13 bases between them. DNA of the CDR3: TGCGCCAGCAGCCAAGGCCAAGGGGTTAGCTCCTACGAGCAGTACTTC. Residues: CASSQGQGVSSYEQYF.

This chain connects TRBV4-1 to TRBJ2-3; TRBD1 might be the D (6 bases). Germline lookup yields CDR1 MGHRA and CDR2 YSYEKL. Trimming took off 0 bases at V and 8 bases at J, with 12 bases between the two ends. This CDR3 comprises 14 residues. CDR3 residues: CASSQDQQGGTQYF. The DNA for the CDR3 is TGCGCCAGCAGCCAAGACCAACAGGGCGGTACGCAGTATTTT.

This chain links TRBV11-1 with TRBJ1-4; D remains unclear. The germline gives CDR1 SGHAT, CDR2 FQDESV (reference sequence). CDR3 size: 19 residues. Trimming cost V 5 bases and J 0 bases, with 22 bases left between them. The DNA for the CDR3 is TGTGCCAGCAGCCGGGGAGGAAGATTTGAGCCTGCAACTAATGAAAAACTGTTTTTT. Its translation: CASSRGGRFEPATNEKLFF.

V usage is TRBV10-3 and J usage is TRBJ2-5, with 7 bases lining up with TRBD1. There are 15 residues in the CDR3. Germline values: CDR1 ENHRY, CDR2 SYGVKD. Germline trimming cut 0 bases from V and 5 bases from J; bases unmatched to any gene: 6. The CDR3 protein is CAISESRNRGETQYF. The CDR3 nucleotides are TGTGCCATCAGTGAGTCCAGGAACAGGGGTGAGACCCAGTACTTC.

The V and J genes are TRBV5-1 and TRBJ2-1; TRBD2 is a possible D gene (5 bases). Trimming stripped 8 bases from V and 1 base from J, with 10 bases between. This CDR3 comprises 13 residues. CDR1 and CDR2 (germline): SGHRS, YFSETQ. CDR3 region: CASGAASYNEQFF. CDR3 coding DNA: TGCGCCAGTGGAGCGGCTTCCTACAATGAGCAGTTCTTC.

J is TRBJ1-2 and V is TRBV9; D is unresolved. The CDR3 sequence is 12 residues long. V lost 3 bases to trimming and J lost 5 bases, with 8 bases between them. Looked up from germline, CDR1 is SGDLS and CDR2 is YYNGEE. The chain's CDR3 is CASSGVLYGYTF. The CDR3 region has the DNA TGTGCCAGCAGCGGAGTCCTTTATGGCTACACCTTC.

A note on this clone: The sample contains more than one DNA sequence encoding this CDR3. The CDR3 DNA reads as TGTGCCAGCAGTTACCCATCAACAGATACGCAGTATTTT. Translation gives CASSYPSTDTQYF. The chain joins TRBV6-5 to TRBJ2-3; unclear D gene. V was cut by 2 bases and J by 3 bases, with 6 bases left in between. This CDR3 has 13 amino acids. Germline-derived CDR1 and CDR2 are MNHEY and SVGAGI.

The chain combines TRBV18 with TRBJ2-1, with 7 bases aligning to TRBD2. Germline-derived CDR1 and CDR2 are KGHSH and LQKENI. This CDR3 has 13 amino acids. The ends lost 0 bases at V and 13 bases at J; junction bases unmatched: 6. CDR3 DNA: TGTGCCAGCTCACCACCGAGTAGCGGGCGACAGTTCTTC. Protein: CASSPPSSGRQFF.

The chain has TRBV4-3 and TRBJ1-2, with 11 bases lining up with TRBD1. From germline, CDR1 is LGHNA and CDR2 YSLEER. The CDR3 loop spans 15 amino acids. J gave up 6 bases and V 4 bases, and 7 bases lay outside the gene matches. The CDR3 nucleotides are TGCGCCAGCAGCCTTTGGACAGGGGGCAGAGATGGCTACACCTTC. This codes for CASSLWTGGRDGYTF.

The CDR3 nucleotides are TGCGCCAGCAGCGTAACCCGGGCAGATACGCAGTATTTT. Translating it yields CASSVTRADTQYF. The chain couples TRBV5-1 to TRBJ2-3; no clear D. The germline gives CDR1 SGHRS, CDR2 YFSETQ. The length of the CDR3 is 13 residues. Trimming pared 4 bases from V and 4 bases from J, leaving 10 bases between.

With respect to this clone: Additional DNA sequences in this sample encode the identical CDR3. The J gene is TRBJ2-7, the V gene TRBV9; D is unclear. The germline gives CDR1 SGDLS, CDR2 YYNGEE. V was clipped by 0 bases and J by 6 bases, with 10 bases between them. The CDR3 contains 13 residues. The CDR3 DNA is TGTGCCAGCAGCGTAGGGCCCCGAGGCGAGCAGTACTTC. Its translation: CASSVGPRGEQYF.

This clone appeared a few times. The V gene is TRBV2, the J gene TRBJ2-1; 8 positions agree with TRBD2. This CDR3 has 15 amino acids. After removal of 3 bases from V and 9 bases from J, the junction contained 10 bases not matched to a gene. Germline V CDR1 and CDR2: SNHLY, FYNNEI. DNA for the CDR3: TGTGCCAGCAGTGATGCTAGCGGGCCTGGGGGTGAGCAGTTCTTC. This translates into CASSDASGPGGEQFF.

This chain joins TRBV10-1 and TRBJ2-1; D may be TRBD1 or TRBD2 (5 bases each). V lost 8 bases to trimming and J lost 5 bases, with 16 bases between them. This CDR3 spans 14 amino acids. The germline V gene encodes CDR1 WNHNN and CDR2 SYGVQD (reference sequence). The CDR3 is CASGRGRAHNEQFF. The CDR3 nucleotides are TGCGCCAGCGGTCGGGGCCGGGCCCACAATGAGCAGTTCTTC.